The 6 T cell receptor beta chains presented below share a single source sample, sequenced in a study of OX40 agonist ivuxolimab in advanced cancers. Some clones are missing from TCRdb's copy, which holds only in-frame ones; the method was immunoSEQ multiplex PCR. The sample records 90,000 or so clones, roughly 90% being singletons. Specimen: CD4+ or CD8+ T cells sorted from blood, collected in a trial of the OX40 agonist ivuxolimab. Receptors originate from an adult with an advanced solid tumor such as melanoma, head and neck, liver or kidney cancer.

This chain connects TRBV18 to TRBJ2-7; the D gene could be TRBD1 or TRBD2 (6 bases each). Germline CDR1 reads KGHSH; CDR2 reads LQKENI. Trimming shortened V by 2 bases and J by 5 bases, and 19 bases separated the two germline ends. The CDR3 length is 16 residues. The CDR3 nucleotides read TGTGCCAGCTCACCAAGTCCGGGGGCGCAAACAAACGAGCAGTACTTC. It encodes CASSPSPGAQTNEQYF.

The chain is built from TRBV5-6 and TRBJ2-5; D is unclear. This CDR3 comprises 15 residues. Germline V lookup: CDR1 SGHDT, CDR2 YYEEEE. V lost 6 bases, J lost 5 bases, and 20 bases lay in between. The CDR3 region is CASIDLMSSLETQYF. The CDR3 DNA sequence: TGTGCCAGCATCGATCTTATGAGTAGTTTGGAGACCCAGTACTTC. Combining the CDR3 with reference TRBV5-6 and TRBJ2-5 gives the whole variable domain DAGVTQSPTHLIKTRGQQVTLRCSPKSGHDTVSWYQQALGQGPQFIFQYYEEEERQRGNFPDRFSGHQFPNYSSELNVNALLLGDSALYLCASIDLMSSLETQYFGPGTRLLVL.

The chain carries TRBV2 and TRBJ1-5, with D possibly matching TRBD1 (6 bases). The CDR3 loop spans 20 amino acids. Trimming cost V 1 base and J 2 bases, with 24 bases left between them. The germline gives CDR1 SNHLY, CDR2 FYNNEI. The DNA of the CDR3 is TGTGCCAGCAGTGAAGTCCCGGGGGGTGGGGGCGGAGCGGGCAATCAGCCCCAGCATTTT. Translating gives CASSEVPGGGGGAGNQPQHF.

V is TRBV4-1 and J is TRBJ2-3; 8 nucleotides agree with TRBD1. The CDR3 length is 14 residues. The trim removed 0 bases at V and 5 bases at J, leaving 1 base unmatched. Germline V gene data show CDR1 as MGHRA and CDR2 as YSYEKL. The CDR3 reads CASSQDTGGDTQYF. CDR3 DNA: TGCGCCAGCAGCCAAGATACAGGGGGAGATACGCAGTATTTT.

The chain is built from TRBV7-2 and TRBJ2-7; 13 nucleotides line up with TRBD2. The V gene end was trimmed by 5 bases and the J gene end by 2 bases; junction bases not matched to a gene: 6. This CDR3 is 16 amino acids long. Germline-derived CDR1 and CDR2 are SGHTA and FQGNSA. This CDR3 is CASSAGLAGVTYEQYF. CDR3 in DNA: TGTGCCAGCAGCGCCGGACTAGCGGGGGTCACCTACGAGCAGTACTTC.

This clone was observed a single time. V and J are TRBV28 and TRBJ1-2; D uncertain. CDR3 length equals 17 residues. V was trimmed by 3 bases and J by 4 bases, leaving 21 bases between them. The germline V gene has CDR1 MDHEN and CDR2 SYDVKM. The CDR3 protein is CASSFPPGEGGGYGYTF. The DNA of the CDR3 is TGTGCCAGCAGTTTCCCCCCCGGTGAGGGAGGTGGCTATGGCTACACCTTC.